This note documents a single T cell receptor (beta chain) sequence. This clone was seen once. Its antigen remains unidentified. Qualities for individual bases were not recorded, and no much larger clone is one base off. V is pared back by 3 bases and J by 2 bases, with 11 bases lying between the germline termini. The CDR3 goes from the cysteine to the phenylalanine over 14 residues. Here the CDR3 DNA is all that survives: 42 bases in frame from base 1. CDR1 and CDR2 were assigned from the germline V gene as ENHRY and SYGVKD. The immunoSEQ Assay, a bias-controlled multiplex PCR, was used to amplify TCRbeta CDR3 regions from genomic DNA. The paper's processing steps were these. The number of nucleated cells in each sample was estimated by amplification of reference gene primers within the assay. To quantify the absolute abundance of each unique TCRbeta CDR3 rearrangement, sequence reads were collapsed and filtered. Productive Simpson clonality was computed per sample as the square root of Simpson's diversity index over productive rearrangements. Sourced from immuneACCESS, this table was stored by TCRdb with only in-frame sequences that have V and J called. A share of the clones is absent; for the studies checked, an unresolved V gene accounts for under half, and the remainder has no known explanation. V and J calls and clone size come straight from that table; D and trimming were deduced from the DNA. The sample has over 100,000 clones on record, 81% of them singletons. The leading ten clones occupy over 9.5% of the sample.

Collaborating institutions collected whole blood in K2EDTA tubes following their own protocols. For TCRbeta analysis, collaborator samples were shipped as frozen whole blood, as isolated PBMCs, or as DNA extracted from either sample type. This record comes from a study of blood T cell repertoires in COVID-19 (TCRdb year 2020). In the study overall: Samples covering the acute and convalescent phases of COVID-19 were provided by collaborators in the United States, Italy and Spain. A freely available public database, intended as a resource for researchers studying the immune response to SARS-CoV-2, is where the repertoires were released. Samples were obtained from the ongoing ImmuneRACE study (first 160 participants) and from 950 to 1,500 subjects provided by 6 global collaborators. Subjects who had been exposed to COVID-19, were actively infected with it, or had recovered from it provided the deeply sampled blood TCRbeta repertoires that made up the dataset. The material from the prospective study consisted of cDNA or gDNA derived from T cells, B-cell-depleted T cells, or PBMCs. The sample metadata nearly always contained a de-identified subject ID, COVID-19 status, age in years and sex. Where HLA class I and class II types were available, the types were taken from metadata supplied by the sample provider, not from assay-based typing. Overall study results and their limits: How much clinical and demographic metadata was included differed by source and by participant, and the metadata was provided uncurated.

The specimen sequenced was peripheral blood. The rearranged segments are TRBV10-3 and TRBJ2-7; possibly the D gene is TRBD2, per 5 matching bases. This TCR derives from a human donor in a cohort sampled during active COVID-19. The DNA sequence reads TGTGCCATCAGTGATATCTCGGGGACCTACGAGCAGTACTTC. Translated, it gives CAISDISGTYEQYF.